Given below is one T cell receptor beta chain in context. Its antigen is not known. Notes on the study in general: Tumor Tregs overlapped most with tumor, then blood, naive CD4+ cells. In terms of TCR gene usage, tumor memory CD4+ T cells clustered together with blood and lymph node memory CD4+ cells, as well as with lymph node naive CD4+ cells.

CDR1 and CDR2 from the germline V gene are SGHRS and YFSETQ. V lost 0 bases to trimming and J lost 7 bases; unmatched junction nucleotides: 1. The CDR3 covers 13 residues. Semi-nested PCR with Nested Universal Primer A followed constant-region reverse priming of full-length variable regions. TCRdb reanalysed the 5' RACE reads using MiXCR and keeps one entry per CDR3 protein. The data contain roughly 40,000 distinct CDR3 sequences, 25% to 35% of them singletons. The clonotype comes from a female donor with breast cancer. What was sequenced was memory CD4+ T cells sorted from a lymph node. The sample's subset: memory CD4+ T cells, CD4+CD45RO+CD25-. The chain carries TRBV5-1 and TRBJ1-2; TRBD1 agrees at 9 bases. DNA of the CDR3: TGCGCCAGCAGCTTGGACAGGGGGCCTGGCTACACCTTC. It specifies CASSLDRGPGYTF.